The present entry profiles one TCR beta chain with its context. The antigen remains undetermined. The source of the sample is a study of cytomegalovirus exposure and HLA in healthy donors. The study, taken as a whole, reports: A later analysis linked a missense DCLRE1C variant to TCR beta V- and J-gene trimming. Presence/absence analyses assumed roughly uniform sequencing depth across donors.

The PCR used 60 Vbeta and 13 Jbeta primers. TCRdb's table, derived via immunoSEQ multiplex PCR, lists solely in-frame clones and lacks some. The sample lists about 160,000 clones; more than 80% were seen once. Germline CDR1 SQVTM, CDR2 ANQGSEA. Trimming removed 2 bases at V and 5 bases at J, with 21 bases between. This CDR3 region has 16 residues. The sample taken for sequencing was PBMCs. The TCR sequence derives from a woman under 30 in good health and CMV-seronegative. The chain recombines TRBV29-1 with TRBJ1-1, with TRBD1 as a possible D gene (6 bases). CDR3 in amino acids: CSVEIAGDGRNTEAFF. The CDR3 region has the DNA TGCAGCGTTGAAATTGCAGGGGACGGGAGGAATACTGAAGCTTTCTTT.